This T cell receptor (beta chain) comes out of a study of T cells in Graves' hyperthyroidism and ophthalmopathy. Points from the study as a whole: Appearing also in blood were most of the thyroid clonotypes expanded above 0.001. The model anticipated ophthalmopathy a median approximately 6.6 months pre-onset.

The authors deemed Graves' hyperthyroidism stable absent ophthalmopathy progression within 18 months. Used for diagnoses were clinical symptoms, serum thyroxine and TRAb, thyroid ultrasound and orbital computed tomography. This clonotype was picked up many times. Its antigen is not known. TCR beta CDR3 regions were amplified from RNA transcripts. TCR CDR3 underwent first-round RT-PCR with the HTBI primer set. TCRdb reprocessed the multiplex PCR reads via MiXCR and lists one record per CDR3 protein. Of about 380,000 distinct CDR3 sequences in the sample, around 13% are singletons; the top ten hold approximately 10%. The CDR3 is 14 residues long. Germline loops: CDR1 SGHAT, CDR2 FQNNGV. V was cut by 2 bases and J by 2 bases, with 7 bases left in between.

Sequenced sample: blood. The source of this sequence is an older woman with Graves' hyperthyroidism. V and J are TRBV11-2 and TRBJ1-5, with D perhaps TRBD1 (5 bases). CDR3 in amino acids: CASSLRGGNQPQHF. The DNA of the CDR3 is TGTGCCAGCAGCTTACGAGGGGGCAATCAGCCCCAGCATTTT.